The rows below give T cell receptor beta chains drawn from one sample of a study of shared clonotypes between healthy human individuals. Generated by immunoSEQ multiplex PCR, the TCRdb table keeps only in-frame clones and is missing some. The table has 2 million to 2.5 million clones, approximately 95% seen once; the top ten hold around 0.4%. Material for sequencing was naive CD4+ T cells from PBMCs. These receptors all come from a man in his late teens or twenties in good health. Some clones in this sample may be carry-over from other donors' samples. The CDR3 runs from the conserved cysteine through the conserved F or W. The order of the fields is clone size, D gene, V gene, J gene, CDR3 DNA, CDR3 protein. The D gene is left open where the match is weak. Clone size, where shown, is once, few, many, or a class for clones that have expanded.

once	-	TRBV18	TRBJ1-1	TGTGCCAGCTCACCCTACAGGGTCGGGGACACTGAAGCTTTCTTT	CASSPYRVGDTEAFF
-	-	TRBV12-1	TRBJ2-2	TGTGCCAGCAGCTTTGATCCGATCGCGAACACCGGGGAGCTGTTTTTT	CASSFDPIANTGELFF
-	-	TRBV15	TRBJ2-1	TGTGCCACCAGCAGAGATCGTGGGGCCAATGAGCAGTTCTTC	CATSRDRGANEQFF
-	-	TRBV2	TRBJ1-3	TGTGCCAGCAGTGTAGGACACTCCGGAAACACCATATATTTT	CASSVGHSGNTIYF
-	TRBD2	TRBV27	TRBJ2-7	TGTGCCAGCACCTCACTAGCGGGAGCGGGCGAGCAGTACTTC	CASTSLAGAGEQYF
-	-	TRBV20-1	TRBJ2-2	TGCAGTGCTAGCCACACCGGGGAGCTGTTTTTT	CSASHTGELFF
few	TRBD1	TRBV9	TRBJ1-2	TGTGCCAGCAGCCCCGGGACAGTCAACTATGGCTACACCTTC	CASSPGTVNYGYTF
-	-	TRBV2	TRBJ2-7	TGTGCCAGCAGGCCTCCGGGACCTCCCATGGAGTACTTC	CASRPPGPPMEYF
-	TRBD1	TRBV18	TRBJ1-2	TGTGCCAGCTCACCTGTACAGGGGCGGCCTTATGGCTACACCTTC	CASSPVQGRPYGYTF
-	TRBD1	TRBV14	TRBJ1-1	TGTGCCAGCAGCCAAGATCGTTGGCAGGGGGTTTTTCGGAACACTGAAGCTTTCTTT	CASSQDRWQGVFRNTEAFF
-	TRBD1	TRBV2	TRBJ1-2	TGTGCCAGCAAACGGGCGGGACAGGGGAACTATGGCTACACCTTC	CASKRAGQGNYGYTF
-	-	TRBV18	TRBJ1-3	TGTGCCAGTGTTCCGGGACGAGGGGCCCTCTGGGGAAACACCATATATTTT	CASVPGRGALWGNTIYF
-	-	TRBV6-1	TRBJ2-3	TGTGCCAGCGGCACTAGAGATACAGATACGCAGTATTTT	CASGTRDTDTQYF
-	TRBD1	TRBV28	TRBJ1-4	TGTGCCAGCAGCCGGGACAGATCAAAACTGTTTTTT	CASSRDRSKLFF
-	-	TRBV9	TRBJ2-3	TGTGCCAGCAGCGTAGTTCCGGGCCGGGAAGATACGCAGTATTTT	CASSVVPGREDTQYF
-	-	TRBV4-2	TRBJ2-1	TGTGCCAGCAGCCAAGTTGGGACTCTGGATGAGCAGTTCTTC	CASSQVGTLDEQFF